The text below deals with one T cell receptor beta chain. This record comes from a study of beta chain features in type 1 diabetes. The sequenced template was cDNA made from the entire isolated RNA. Profiling relied on immunoSEQ multiplex PCR, and the TCRdb table lists in-frame clones only, not all of them. The table has fewer than 650,000 clones, 15% to 17% seen once. J was trimmed by 4 bases and V by 4 bases; bases with no gene match: 6. Looked up from germline, CDR1 is SGDLS and CDR2 is YYNGEE. The CDR3 spans 14 residues. The V call is TRBV9, the J call TRBJ1-1, with TRBD1 identical over 8 bases. The material sequenced was naive CD4+ T cells from blood. The receptor was isolated from a young man in good health. CDR3 coding DNA: TGTGCCAGCAGCCCGACAGGGGTTGGCACTGAAGCTTTCTTT. It is translated as CASSPTGVGTEAFF.